This T cell receptor beta chain was profiled in a study of blood T cell repertoires in COVID-19. Study context: The analysed material was cDNA or gDNA that came from T cells, B-cell-depleted T cells, or PBMCs.

Residents of about 25 US areas, aged about 18 to 89 years, made up the participants. Each participant's cohort was designated according to participant-reported clinical history. The length of the CDR3 is 15 residues. Trimming stripped 2 bases from V and 1 base from J, with 8 bases between. Looked up from germline, CDR1 is SEHNR and CDR2 is FQNEAQ (reference sequence). How the authors handled the data: The assay estimated nucleated cells by amplifying reference gene primers. Method: immunoSEQ multiplex PCR; TCRdb's copy keeps in-frame clones and lacks some. V, J and clone size are those of that table, while D and trimming were read from the DNA. This sample carries roughly 200,000 clones, around 82% of them seen once, and the ten largest clones take about 5%.

The chain has TRBV7-9 and TRBJ2-2; the D gene is possibly TRBD2 (5 bases). The sequencing input was PBMCs or T cells enriched from blood (not recorded which). The sequence was obtained from a woman aged 60 to 75 with acute COVID-19. CDR3 DNA sequence: TGTGCCAGCAGCTTACGAGGGCAGAACACCGGGGAGCTGTTTTTT. Translating it yields CASSLRGQNTGELFF.